These 23 T cell receptor beta chains were all obtained from the same sample, sequenced in a study of T cell repertoires in cytomegalovirus infection. No antigens are known for them. TCRdb recomputed calls from the reads with MiXCR, one row per CDR3 protein. The data hold about a million distinct CDR3 sequences, with 25% to 40% observed a single time. Sequences were derived from cultured CD8+ T cells from PBMCs, sampled from culture after CMV antigen stimulation. All receptors derive from a human donor in good health (CMV status not recorded). Some clones in this sample may be carry-over from other donors' samples.

This clonotype was counted ten times or more. This sequence joins TRBV7-6 and TRBJ2-2; TRBD1 aligns across 7 bases. This CDR3 has 15 amino acids. CDR1 is SGHVS and CDR2 is FNYEAQ in the germline V gene. The V and J ends lost 5 bases and 4 bases, in that order; junction bases with no gene match: 7. Here the CDR3 reads CASSPTGSVTGELFF. The CDR3, as DNA: TGTGCCAGCAGCCCGACAGGGTCGGTCACCGGGGAGCTGTTTTTT.

J is TRBJ2-3 and V is TRBV6-8; D gene uncertain. The CDR3 consists of 16 residues. CDR1 MNHGY and CDR2 SAAAGT come from the germline V gene. With 7 bases removed from V and 2 bases from J, the gap between germline ends came to 19 bases. The CDR3: CASTQVDWSDTDTQYF. The CDR3, as DNA: TGTGCCAGCACCCAGGTAGATTGGTCGGACACAGATACGCAGTATTTT.

This clonotype was seen a handful of times. The chain employs TRBV15 and TRBJ2-1, with TRBD1 as a possible D gene (5 bases). The CDR3 runs 17 residues. The V gene's germline CDR1 is LNHNV and CDR2 YYDKDF (reference sequence). Trimming pared 0 bases from V and 3 bases from J, leaving 15 bases between. CDR3 protein: CATSRDLGLTRYNEQFF. CDR3 coding DNA: TGTGCCACCAGCAGAGATCTGGGGCTTACACGCTACAATGAGCAGTTCTTC. Full variable domain (remainder filled in from reference TRBV15 and TRBJ2-1): DAMVIQNPRYQVTQFGKPVTLSCSQTLNHNVMYWYQQKSSQAPKLLFHYYDKDFNNEADTPDNFQSRRPNTSFCFLDIRSPGLGDTAMYLCATSRDLGLTRYNEQFFGPGTRLTVL.

The V call is TRBV12-3 or TRBV12-4, the J call TRBJ2-1; TRBD1 is a possible D gene (5 bases). V lost 4 bases to trimming and J lost 4 bases, with 35 bases between them. The CDR3 is 22 amino acids. As DNA, the CDR3 is TGTGCCAGCAGTTATCAAGTCGTGCGATCTTGGGGCAGAGACGGATTTTACAATGAGCAGTTCTTC. It yields the protein CASSYQVVRSWGRDGFYNEQFF.

In its sample, this clonotype was seen a few times. The J gene is TRBJ2-3, the V gene TRBV5-6; perhaps TRBD2 as D (5 bases). This CDR3 has 16 amino acids. The germline CDR1 and CDR2 sequences are SGHDT and YYEEEE. Trimming removed 4 bases at V and 0 bases at J, with 15 bases between. The CDR3, as DNA: TGTGCCAGCAGCCCCGGACTGATAACTAGCACAGATACGCAGTATTTT. Residues: CASSPGLITSTDTQYF.

This clonotype was observed a handful of times. V usage is TRBV9 and J usage is TRBJ2-1; D unresolved. Germline V lookup: CDR1 SGDLS, CDR2 YYNGEE. The germline V and J ends were trimmed by 1 base and 0 bases, with 17 bases remaining between them. This CDR3 comprises 18 residues. DNA for the CDR3: TGTGCCAGCAGCGTAAGCCCACTCGAATTTAGCTCCTACAATGAGCAGTTCTTC. Protein: CASSVSPLEFSSYNEQFF.

The chain couples TRBV19 to TRBJ1-2, with unresolved D. V was trimmed by 6 bases and J by 4 bases, leaving 15 bases between them. The germline CDR1 and CDR2 sequences are LNHDA and SQIVND (reference sequence). The CDR3 covers 14 residues. The CDR3 protein is CASRAPGEFYGYTF. In DNA, the CDR3 is TGTGCCAGTAGGGCTCCAGGAGAGTTCTATGGCTACACCTTC.

This chain joins TRBV6-1 and TRBJ1-5; 7 nucleotides align to TRBD1. The germline CDR1 and CDR2 sequences are MNHNS and SASEGT. This CDR3 has 18 residues. The V segment lost 2 bases and the J segment 1 base; nucleotides outside the gene matches: 11. The CDR3 region has the DNA TGTGCCAGCAGTGAATCCGGACAGGAGAGGATAAGCAATCAGCCCCAGCATTTT. Its translation: CASSESGQERISNQPQHF.

The V call is TRBV9, the J call TRBJ2-5; possibly TRBD2 for D (5 bases). The germline CDR1 and CDR2 sequences are SGDLS and YYNGEE. V was pared by 4 bases and J by 5 bases, with 15 bases between. The CDR3 has 14 residues. CDR3 amino acids: CASSPEGSSETQYF. The CDR3 DNA reads as TGTGCCAGCAGCCCCGAGGGAAGTTCGGAGACCCAGTACTTC.

This clonotype showed up many times. This rearrangement joins TRBV10-3 to TRBJ2-5, with unresolved D. V was cut by 2 bases and J by 5 bases, with 3 bases left in between. Germline-derived CDR1 and CDR2 are ENHRY and SYGVKD. This CDR3 has 11 residues. CDR3 sequence reads: CAISERETQYF. CDR3 bases: TGTGCCATCAGTGAGCGTGAGACCCAGTACTTC.

V is TRBV4-1 and J is TRBJ2-1, with TRBD2 matching 7 bases. CDR1 MGHRA and CDR2 YSYEKL come from the germline V gene. V shed 0 bases, J shed 2 bases, and the junction held 4 bases outside the gene matches. The CDR3 runs to 16 residues. The CDR3 DNA sequence: TGCGCCAGCAGCCAAGATCTTGGACTAGCCTACAATGAGCAGTTCTTC. Its protein product is CASSQDLGLAYNEQFF.

The rearrangement links TRBV28 to TRBJ1-1; 7 bases map to TRBD1. Trimming cost V 8 bases and J 1 base; bases outside gene matches: 10. This CDR3 has 15 residues. Germline lookup yields CDR1 MDHEN and CDR2 SYDVKM. CDR3 loop: CASLRGRWGNTEAFF. Written as DNA, the CDR3 is TGTGCCAGCTTAAGGGGGCGATGGGGGAACACTGAAGCTTTCTTT.

The gene calls are TRBV5-1 and TRBJ1-2, with D possibly being TRBD1 (6 bases). The CDR3 extends over 12 amino acids. Trimming pared 5 bases from V and 4 bases from J, leaving 9 bases between. Germline loops: CDR1 SGHRS, CDR2 YFSETQ. CDR3 sequence (DNA): TGCGCCAGCAGAGGACAGAGCTATGGCTACACCTTC. Translation gives CASRGQSYGYTF.

This clonotype has more than one count but fewer than ten. V gene TRBV20-1 combines with J gene TRBJ2-1; D is undetermined. This CDR3 has 13 amino acids. Germline loops: CDR1 DFQATT, CDR2 SNEGSKA (reference sequence). Trimming shortened V by 3 bases and J by 0 bases, and 6 bases separated the two germline ends. The CDR3 region is CSASRSSYNEQFF. The CDR3 coding sequence is TGCAGTGCTAGCCGGAGCTCCTACAATGAGCAGTTCTTC.

This clonotype was picked up a small number of times. The V and J genes are TRBV4-1 and TRBJ2-2; D not certain. V was cut by 1 base and J by 1 base, with 7 bases left in between. Germline CDR1 is MGHRA and CDR2 is YSYEKL. This CDR3 region has 15 residues. The CDR3 sequence: CASSQAEKNTGELFF. The CDR3 DNA reads TGCGCCAGCAGCCAAGCGGAGAAGAACACCGGGGAGCTGTTTTTT.

V usage is TRBV2 and J usage is TRBJ1-1; D remains unclear. With 2 bases removed from V and 4 bases from J, the gap between germline ends came to 11 bases. Germline CDR1 SNHLY, CDR2 FYNNEI. CDR3 length: 14 residues. The chain's CDR3 is CASSERAVSTEAFF. Written as DNA, the CDR3 is TGTGCCAGCAGTGAAAGGGCAGTCAGCACTGAAGCTTTCTTT.

This clonotype came up a few times. The V call is TRBV10-3, the J call TRBJ2-1; TRBD1 matches 8 bases. V was pared by 6 bases and J by 8 bases, with 24 bases of the junction left unmatched. The CDR3 is made up of 19 amino acids. Germline CDR1 and CDR2: ENHRY and SYGVKD. The CDR3 region has the DNA TGTGCCATCAGGGAAACAGGGGGACAAAAGGGGGGCGCATATTATGAGCAGTTCTTC. As protein: CAIRETGGQKGGAYYEQFF.

The J gene is TRBJ2-7, the V gene TRBV6-1; TRBD2 might be the D (5 bases). Germline values: CDR1 MNHNS, CDR2 SASEGT. There are 12 residues in the CDR3. V was shortened by 7 bases and J by 8 bases, with 15 bases between the two germline ends. The CDR3 DNA sequence: TGTGCCAGCATCGATGTTGGAGGACAGCAGTACTTC. Amino acid sequence: CASIDVGGQQYF.

The rearrangement joins TRBV4-3 to TRBJ2-5, with TRBD1 as a possible D gene (6 bases). The CDR3 is 19 amino acids. The germline V and J ends were trimmed by 0 bases and 2 bases, with 22 bases remaining between them. CDR1 LGHNA and CDR2 YSLEER come from the germline V gene. The CDR3 DNA is TGCGCCAGCAGCCAAGATATCGGTACGAAACAGGGAACACAAGAGACCCAGTACTTC. Its translation is CASSQDIGTKQGTQETQYF.

In nucleotides, the CDR3 is TGTGCCAGCAGCCGCGGGGGGGCTTCCTACAATGAGCAGTTCTTC. This gives the protein CASSRGGASYNEQFF. This chain connects TRBV27 to TRBJ2-1; 9 bases align to TRBD2. The germline CDR1 and CDR2 sequences are MNHEY and SMNVEV (reference sequence). The V gene end was trimmed by 6 bases and the J gene end by 1 base; junction bases not matched to a gene: 4. The CDR3 runs to 15 residues.

The chain has TRBV19 and TRBJ2-3; D remains ambiguous. The germline V gene encodes CDR1 LNHDA and CDR2 SQIVND (reference sequence). The CDR3 is 17 residues long. V was cut by 4 bases and J by 2 bases, with 19 bases left in between. Here the CDR3 reads CASSTLLDATFTDTQYF. DNA for the CDR3: TGTGCCAGTAGTACCCTATTGGACGCAACTTTCACAGATACGCAGTATTTT. Full variable domain (rest looked up from reference TRBV19 and TRBJ2-3): DGGITQSPKYLFRKEGQNVTLSCEQNLNHDAMYWYRQDPGQGLRLIYYSQIVNDFQKGDIAEGYSVSREKKESFPLTVTSAQKNPTAFYLCASSTLLDATFTDTQYFGPGTRLTVL.

The table lists this clonotype with a few counts. This chain connects TRBV7-8 to TRBJ2-1; 12 bases are shared with TRBD1. This CDR3 has 15 amino acids. CDR1 is SGHVS and CDR2 is FQNEAQ in the germline V gene. The V and J ends lost 5 bases and 8 bases, in that order; junction bases with no gene match: 7. CDR3 sequence (DNA): TGTGCCAGCAGCCCGGGACAGGGGGCAATCGATGAGCAGTTCTTC. The encoded protein is CASSPGQGAIDEQFF.

This sequence joins TRBV12-3 or TRBV12-4 and TRBJ2-1; 12 bases are shared with TRBD2. The CDR3 contains 17 residues. V shed 4 bases and J 5 bases; nucleotides not matched to a gene: 9. CDR3 region: CASSSLAGGPMDNEQFF. CDR3 sequence (DNA): TGTGCCAGCAGTTCCCTAGCGGGGGGGCCCATGGACAATGAGCAGTTCTTC.